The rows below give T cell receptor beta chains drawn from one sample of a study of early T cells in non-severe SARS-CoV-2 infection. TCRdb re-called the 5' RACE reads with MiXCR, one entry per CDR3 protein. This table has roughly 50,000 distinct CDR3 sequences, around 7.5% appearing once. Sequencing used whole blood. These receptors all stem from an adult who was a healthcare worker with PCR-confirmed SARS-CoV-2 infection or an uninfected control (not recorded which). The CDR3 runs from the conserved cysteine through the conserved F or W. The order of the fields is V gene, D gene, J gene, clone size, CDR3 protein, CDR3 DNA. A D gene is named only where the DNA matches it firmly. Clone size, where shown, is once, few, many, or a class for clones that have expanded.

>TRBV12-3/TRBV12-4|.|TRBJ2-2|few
CASSLGQDSGELFF
TGTGCCAGCAGTTTAGGCCAAGATTCCGGGGAGCTGTTTTTT
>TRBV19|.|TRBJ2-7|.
CASSIWGSPREYEQYF
TGTGCCAGTAGTATCTGGGGTAGCCCACGAGAATACGAGCAGTACTTC
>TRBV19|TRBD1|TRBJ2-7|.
CASSIYPGTGDEQYF
TGTGCCAGTAGTATCTACCCGGGGACAGGGGACGAGCAGTACTTC
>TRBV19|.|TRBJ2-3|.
CASSIDLSLAGADTQYF
TGTGCCAGTAGTATAGATCTATCATTAGCAGGGGCAGATACGCAGTATTTT
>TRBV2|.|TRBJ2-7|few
CASRRRAYEQYF
TGTGCCAGCAGGCGCCGGGCCTACGAGCAGTACTTC
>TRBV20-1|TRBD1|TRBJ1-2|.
CSAEGQGNYGYTF
TGCAGTGCAGAAGGACAGGGGAACTATGGCTACACCTTC
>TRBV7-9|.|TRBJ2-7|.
CASSSPPWGQYF
TGTGCCAGCAGCTCCCCGCCCTGGGGGCAGTACTTC
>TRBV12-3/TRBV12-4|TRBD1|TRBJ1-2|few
CASSLRTGRGYTF
TGTGCCAGCAGCCTACGGACAGGGCGTGGCTACACCTTC
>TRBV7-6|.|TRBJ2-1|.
CASSYGGRGQLRNEQFF
TGTGCCAGCAGCTACGGGGGTAGAGGGCAGCTCCGGAATGAGCAGTTCTTC
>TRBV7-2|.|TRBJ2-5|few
CASTSSGIQETQYF
TGTGCCAGCACGTCCTCCGGGATTCAAGAGACCCAGTACTTC
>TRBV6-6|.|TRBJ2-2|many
CASTILAEGTGELFF
TGTGCCAGCACTATCCTAGCTGAGGGCACCGGGGAGCTGTTTTTT
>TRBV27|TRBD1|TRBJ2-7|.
CASSLATGGPPQQYF
TGTGCCAGCAGTTTAGCCACAGGGGGCCCACCACAGCAGTACTTC
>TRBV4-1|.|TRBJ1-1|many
CASSRGGVDTEAFF
TGCGCCAGCAGCCGAGGAGGGGTTGACACTGAAGCTTTCTTT
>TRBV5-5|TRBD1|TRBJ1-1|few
CASSWDFTGYTDRGAFF
TGTGCCAGCAGCTGGGACTTCACAGGGTATACCGACAGGGGAGCTTTCTTT